What follows is one T cell receptor beta chain and its context. The target of this receptor is not known. Within one base of it there is no much larger clone, and no base qualities were kept. The sample has other DNA sequences that encode this CDR3 too. The cysteine opens and the phenylalanine closes a CDR3 of 13 amino acids. The sequence is cut down to CDR3 DNA, 39 bases in frame from base 1. According to the germline V gene, CDR1 reads SGHRS and CDR2 reads YFSETQ. V is cut back by 4 bases and J by 5 bases, with 5 bases in the junction unmatched. Healthy HIV-negative adults with no recently reported acute infections or vaccinations were included as donors. Every donor was a Caucasian adult living in Nashville, Tennessee, USA. CD4+ T cells were enriched by magnetic negative selection; naive cells were then positively selected on CD45RA, and the negative fraction formed the memory subset. After blood collection by leukapheresis, PBMCs were isolated using Ficoll-Histopaque density gradient centrifugation and then cryopreserved in the vapor phase of liquid nitrogen. Purity and quantity of every magnetically sorted T cell population were checked by analytical flow cytometry. Genomic DNA was isolated from every sorted fraction and measured by UV absorbance on a Nanodrop 2000c.

These data come from a study of shared clonotypes between healthy human individuals (dated by TCRdb to the early 2020s). In the study overall: The cohort comprised a couple of women and a few men aged 18 to 49 years. To estimate repertoire size and how much clonotypes are shared between individuals, the study performed deep sequencing of blood TCR repertoires from 4 to 6 healthy adults. To increase sequencing depth and limit assay-specific biases, TCR repertoire library preparation and sequencing were carried out by different laboratories using diverse techniques. Leukapheresis yielded between about 0.85 and 9 billion PBMCs per donor. For each donor, CD4 naive and CD4 memory were each run on three plates, CD8 naive on two plates, and CD8 memory on one plate.

TCR CDR3 regions were amplified from genomic DNA by multiplex PCR using the deep immunoSEQ assay. Genomic DNA extracted from each cell subset was distributed evenly over all wells of several immunoSEQ 96-well plates, and each plate served as one replicate. Each replicate PCR for sorted subsets received 200 ng genomic DNA, equal to about 30,000 T cell genomes. The purified libraries were quantified using a Qubit 3.0 fluorometer, sized with a Bioanalyzer 2100, and then quantified again using the KAPA Library Quantification kit. Every immunoSEQ 96-well plate was sequenced on a separate single-read 150-cycle Illumina NextSeq 550 flow cell. On the authors' methods: The immunoSEQ output contained only junctional sequences without quality scores, so filtering could not match that applied to full-length reads. Sequences were annotated with PyIR, a Python wrapper for IgBLAST v1.9, using IMGT germline references to assign V/J genes and CDR3. Reads were filtered out if the reads had weak V/J assignments (E-value above 1e-6), no CDR3, stop codons, out-of-frame junctions, or ambiguous translated residues. V3J clonotypes were defined as sequences sharing the same inferred V gene, J gene, and CDR3 amino acid sequence. Percentage overlap between repertoires was computed as shared unique clonotypes divided by the size of the smaller repertoire. RTK rarefaction, the Chao1 estimator, and Recon v2.1 estimates of unobserved clonotypes were used to assess repertoire richness. For all TCRbeta clonotypes obtained by the gDNA method from several donors, generation probabilities were computed with OLGA. As stored in TCRdb, this immuneACCESS dataset retains in-frame rearrangements with V and J assigned. A fraction of the clones does not appear; measured against another copy, unresolved V genes explain less than half of the discrepancy, and the remainder lacks a known reason. The V and J calls and the clone size are those of that table, but D and trimming were determined from the DNA. For this sample the table gives more than 2 million clones, of which nearly 97% were detected only once. Around 0.13% of the sample lies in the top ten.

Overall study results and their limits: Pairwise subsampling led to the expectation that sequencing depth would affect the degree of clonotype sharing among donors. Only blood was sampled, and tissue TCR repertoires likely differ from those in blood. Incomplete sequencing was indicated by rarefaction of sorted-subset datasets, despite the large sequencing depth. Compared with non-shared clonotypes, the clonotypes found in all four sorted-subset donors had higher generation probabilities. When a few donors were compared, the shared fraction of clonotypes was about 5% for naive CD4, roughly 3.3% for naive CD8, roughly 2.5% for memory CD4, and 0.4% for memory CD8. Because the study included only a small number of donors, the genetic and exposure-history diversity represented was limited. Naive subsets generally had larger estimated clonotype richness than memory subsets did.

This receptor was identified in a man younger than 35 in good health. Sequenced: naive CD4+ T cells sorted from blood. The sample's cell subset or site label is to be understood as: CD45RA+ positively selected. The chain links TRBV5-1 with TRBJ1-2, with TRBD1 identical over 7 junction bases. The CDR3 here reads CASSPQGGYGYTF. The DNA sequence reads TGCGCCAGCAGCCCCCAGGGGGGGTATGGCTACACCTTC.